This paragraph reports one T cell receptor (beta chain). Its antigen is not known. The repertoire was sequenced with immunoSEQ multiplex PCR; TCRdb's copy has only in-frame clones and lacks some. This repertoire shows roughly 120,000 clones, more than 80% found once; its top ten account for approximately 4.7%. This specimen belongs to a study of T cell responses to AZD1222 COVID-19 vaccine. Notes on the study in general: The breadth and depth of Spike-specific TCRs increased once two AZD1222 doses had been given. The sample set comprised mostly white British donors with more females, and clonal diversity was possibly underestimated.

CDR1 and CDR2 from the germline V gene are LNHDA and SQIVND (reference sequence). With 5 bases clipped from V and 5 bases from J, the junction kept 9 bases outside the gene matches. The CDR3 contains 18 residues. The receptor's source is an adult who received the AZD1222 COVID-19 vaccine. The specimen comprised peripheral blood, sampled 28 days after the second AZD1222 dose. This chain links TRBV19 with TRBJ2-1; TRBD2 agrees at 16 bases. As DNA, the CDR3 is TGTGCCAGTAGTCCTCAGGGACTAGCGGGGGGGCCACACAATGAGCAGTTCTTC. Amino acid sequence: CASSPQGLAGGPHNEQFF.